The entry below gives a single TCR beta chain sequence along with its context. The antigen is undetermined. The data were obtained in a study of shared clonotypes between healthy human individuals. Whole-study results and caveats: Incompleteness in sorted-subset sequencing, despite large depth, was shown by rarefaction.

Data came from immunoSEQ multiplex PCR; TCRdb stores just in-frame clones and leaves some out. The sample lists around 510,000 clones, 95% to 97% occurring once. Germline V lookup: CDR1 SGHVS, CDR2 FQNEAQ. The ends were cut back, 3 bases at V and 3 bases at J, with 16 bases in the middle. CDR3 length: 16 residues. This clonotype was sampled from a woman younger than 45 in good health. The sample consisted of naive CD4+ T cells sorted from blood. Subset noted: CD45RA+ positively selected. The chain couples TRBV7-8 to TRBJ2-3; possible D gene TRBD2, 6 bases. CDR3 sequence: CASSFSPVGGTDTQYF. CDR3 in DNA: TGTGCCAGCAGCTTCTCCCCTGTGGGAGGTACAGATACGCAGTATTTT.